The 29 T cell receptor beta chains reported below all come from one sample, sequenced in a study of blood T cell repertoires in COVID-19. The repertoire was sequenced with immunoSEQ multiplex PCR; TCRdb's copy has only in-frame clones and lacks some. The table records roughly 40,000 clones, about 86% of them present only once. Sample: peripheral blood. These receptors came from a man aged 70-80 years with acute or convalescent COVID-19.

The rearrangement uses TRBV27 and TRBJ2-7; D might be TRBD1 (6 bases). The CDR3 covers 14 residues. Germline values: CDR1 MNHEY, CDR2 SMNVEV (reference sequence). V was pared by 5 bases and J by 5 bases, with 16 bases between. The CDR3 protein is CASSKQGYSHEQYF. In nucleotides, the CDR3 is TGTGCCAGCAGTAAACAGGGATACAGCCACGAGCAGTACTTC.

The table lists this clone with a count of one. V is TRBV30 and J is TRBJ1-1, with 7 bases lining up with TRBD1. Unmatched junction bases numbered 2, after V lost 2 bases and J lost 5 bases. The length of the CDR3 is 12 residues. Germline V gene lookup returns CDR1 GTSNPN and CDR2 SVGIG (reference sequence). CDR3 protein: CAWSTGETEAFF. CDR3 coding DNA: TGTGCCTGGAGTACAGGGGAAACTGAAGCTTTCTTT.

CDR3 nucleotide sequence: TGTGCCAGCTCACCAAGGGAGGCCGACAGGGGGGTTAGGACTGAAGCTTTCTTT. This encodes CASSPREADRGVRTEAFF. This chain links TRBV18 with TRBJ1-1; 9 positions match TRBD1. This CDR3 contains 18 residues. V shed 2 bases and J 5 bases; nucleotides not matched to a gene: 15. CDR1 and CDR2 (germline): KGHSH, LQKENI.

The rearrangement joins TRBV27 to TRBJ2-1; possible D gene TRBD1, 6 bases. Germline assignment: CDR1 MNHEY and CDR2 SMNVEV (reference sequence). The CDR3 has 18 amino acids. V lost 2 bases, J lost 0 bases, and 17 bases lay in between. The CDR3 DNA follows: TGTGCCAGCAGTTTACGGTCTTTAGGACAGAGCTCCTACAATGAGCAGTTCTTC. This translates into CASSLRSLGQSSYNEQFF.

The genes are TRBV5-1 and TRBJ2-7, with D perhaps matching TRBD2 (6 bases). Germline V gene sequence: CDR1 SGHRS, CDR2 YFSETQ. The CDR3 extends over 16 amino acids. V lost 0 bases and J lost 3, with 16 bases in between. Here the CDR3 reads CASSLASGGVIYEQYF. CDR3 sequence (DNA): TGCGCCAGCAGCTTGGCTAGTGGCGGGGTTATCTACGAGCAGTACTTC.

Written as DNA, the CDR3 is TGTGCCAGCAGTCGCCCCCGGGACAGGGGGCTCGGAGCTTTCTTT. Translated: CASSRPRDRGLGAFF. The J gene is TRBJ1-1, the V gene TRBV6-6, with 12 bases aligning to TRBD1. CDR3 length: 15 amino acids. CDR1 and CDR2 from the germline V gene are MNHNY and SVGAGI (reference sequence). Trimming removed 5 bases from V and 10 bases from J; junction bases left unmatched: 11.

This clone was counted a few times. This rearrangement joins TRBV5-5 to TRBJ1-6, with TRBD1 identical over 8 bases. J gave up 10 bases and V 2 bases, and 8 bases lay outside the gene matches. Germline CDR1 reads SGHKS; CDR2 reads YYEKEE (reference sequence). CDR3 length equals 15 residues. As DNA, the CDR3 is TGTGCCAGCAGCTTCCTGGACAGGGATAGATCACCCCTCCACTTT. This codes for CASSFLDRDRSPLHF.

This chain uses TRBV10-3 with TRBJ2-7; D possibly corresponds to TRBD1 (6 bases). Trimming removed 3 bases from V and 1 base from J, with 10 bases in between. From germline, CDR1 is ENHRY and CDR2 SYGVKD. There are 14 residues in the CDR3. The CDR3 sequence: CAISDRDKSYEQYF. CDR3 DNA: TGTGCCATCAGTGACCGGGACAAATCCTACGAGCAGTACTTC.

This clone has a single count. The CDR3 protein is CASSQTTGTYNEQFF. CDR3 nucleotides: TGTGCCAGCTCACAAACGACAGGGACTTACAATGAGCAGTTCTTC. The rearrangement links TRBV18 to TRBJ2-1, with D perhaps matching TRBD1 (7 bases). The CDR3 has 15 amino acids. V was shortened by 4 bases and J by 4 bases, with 14 bases between the two germline ends. From germline, CDR1 is KGHSH and CDR2 LQKENI.

This chain connects TRBV19 to TRBJ1-5; TRBD1 aligns across 8 bases. Per the germline V gene, CDR1 is LNHDA and CDR2 is SQIVND (reference sequence). The CDR3 is made up of 15 amino acids. V lost 5 bases to trimming and J lost 3 bases; unmatched junction nucleotides: 6. CDR3 loop: CASSLTGGPNQPQHF. The CDR3 DNA reads TGTGCCAGTAGTCTAACAGGGGGACCCAATCAGCCCCAGCATTTT.

The count of this clone is one. The J gene is TRBJ1-6, the V gene TRBV19; TRBD1 is a possible D gene (6 bases). The V gene's germline CDR1 is LNHDA and CDR2 SQIVND (reference sequence). V lost 10 bases and J lost 14, with 21 bases in between. CDR3 size: 13 residues. CDR3 residues: CATNIPGGGTLHF. In DNA form, the CDR3 reads TGTGCCACCAATATACCAGGCGGGGGCACCCTCCACTTT.

This rearrangement joins TRBV7-2 to TRBJ2-5, with 8 nucleotides matching TRBD2. This CDR3 comprises 16 residues. Germline V lookup: CDR1 SGHTA, CDR2 FQGNSA. The V gene end was trimmed by 5 bases and the J gene end by 0 bases; junction bases not matched to a gene: 8. CDR3 sequence reads: CASSVAGGANQETQYF. The CDR3 region has the DNA TGTGCCAGCAGCGTCGCGGGGGGAGCCAACCAAGAGACCCAGTACTTC.

Turning to this clone: At the DNA level, this CDR3 is encoded by other sequences in the same sample as well. The chain combines TRBV4-1 with TRBJ2-5, with 14 bases lining up with TRBD2. The CDR3 length is 18 residues. Germline values: CDR1 MGHRA, CDR2 YSYEKL. The junction had 8 bases not matched to a gene; V was cut back by 0 bases and J by 5 bases. CDR3 nucleotide sequence: TGCGCCAGCAGCCAAGAAGTGGGACTAGCGGGAGTCGGGGAGACCCAGTACTTC. It is translated as CASSQEVGLAGVGETQYF.

The CDR3 DNA sequence: TGTGCCACCAGTGACCCCGGACTAGCGGGGGCTAGGAGCTCCTACAATGAGCAGTTCTTC. Protein product: CATSDPGLAGARSSYNEQFF. The chain combines TRBV24-1 with TRBJ2-1, with 13 bases matching TRBD2. Looked up from germline, CDR1 is KGHDR and CDR2 is SFDVKD. The CDR3 loop spans 20 amino acids. V shed 4 bases and J 0 bases; nucleotides not matched to a gene: 11.

This chain connects TRBV19 to TRBJ1-1; D is uncertain. Germline-derived CDR1 and CDR2 are LNHDA and SQIVND (reference sequence). This CDR3 has 14 residues. Trimming left V 5 bases short and J 1 base short, with 11 bases between. The CDR3 DNA reads as TGTGCCAGTAGTGGGAGGGCGTCGAACACTGAAGCTTTCTTT. Protein: CASSGRASNTEAFF.

This clone was counted a few times. CDR3 DNA sequence: TGTGCCTGGAACCCCCGCAGGGGGCAGGTTGGCTACACCTTC. Protein product: CAWNPRRGQVGYTF. The J gene is TRBJ1-2, the V gene TRBV30; 8 bases map to TRBD1. J gave up 7 bases and V 4 bases, and 11 bases lay outside the gene matches. The germline gives CDR1 GTSNPN, CDR2 SVGIG (reference sequence). This CDR3 has 14 amino acids.

This sequence joins TRBV5-1 and TRBJ2-7; 10 bases match TRBD2. The germline V gene has CDR1 SGHRS and CDR2 YFSETQ. This CDR3 is 14 amino acids long. The trim removed 4 bases at V and 0 bases at J, leaving 1 base unmatched. The CDR3 is CASSGLADSYEQYF. The CDR3 bases are TGCGCCAGCAGCGGACTAGCGGACTCCTACGAGCAGTACTTC.

The chain joins TRBV4-2 to TRBJ2-1, with D possibly matching TRBD2 (6 bases). CDR1 and CDR2 (germline): LGHNA, YNFKEQ. Trimming took 4 bases from V and 7 from J, leaving 17 bases between them. The CDR3 contains 15 residues. CDR3 residues: CASSRTGGQGNEQFF. The CDR3 nucleotides read TGTGCCAGCAGCCGCACCGGGGGTCAGGGAAATGAGCAGTTCTTC.

The chain recombines TRBV6-5 with TRBJ2-2, with 7 bases aligning to TRBD1. CDR3 length: 15 residues. Germline loops: CDR1 MNHEY, CDR2 SVGAGI. The V gene end was trimmed by 8 bases and the J gene end by 5 bases; junction bases not matched to a gene: 11. Here the CDR3 DNA reads TGTGCCAGCCTCCCCGGGACAGCAAATACCGGGGAGCTGTTTTTT. Translating it yields CASLPGTANTGELFF.

This chain's CDR3 is CASSMTGVNYGYTF. In DNA form, the CDR3 reads TGTGCCAGTAGTATGACAGGGGTTAACTATGGCTACACCTTC. The chain carries TRBV19 and TRBJ1-2; 8 bases map to TRBD1. V trimming: 3 bases; J trimming: 1 base; junction bases outside the gene matches: 1. The CDR3 is 14 residues long. Looked up from germline, CDR1 is LNHDA and CDR2 is SQIVND (reference sequence). The variable domain in full, completed from reference TRBV19 and TRBJ1-2, reads DGGITQSPKYLFRKEGQNVTLSCEQNLNHDAMYWYRQDPGQGLRLIYYSQIVNDFQKGDIAEGYSVSREKKESFPLTVTSAQKNPTAFYLCASSMTGVNYGYTFGSGTRLTVV.

CDR3 sequence (DNA): TGTGCCAGCAGCTCACAGGGTAGGGAGACTGAAGCTTTCTTT. This translates into CASSSQGRETEAFF. This chain links TRBV7-2 with TRBJ1-1, with D possibly matching TRBD1 (6 bases). This CDR3 region has 14 residues. The V end was cut by 4 bases, the J end by 5 bases, with 14 bases between. Germline V lookup: CDR1 SGHTA, CDR2 FQGNSA. Filled out from reference TRBV7-2 and TRBJ1-1, the complete variable domain reads GAGVSQSPSNKVTEKGKDVELRCDPISGHTALYWYRQSLGQGLEFLIYFQGNSAPDKSGLPSDRFSAERTGGSVSTLTIQRTQQEDSAVYLCASSSQGRETEAFFGQGTRLTVV.

The chain combines TRBV27 with TRBJ1-2; 7 nucleotides agree with TRBD1. V was pared by 3 bases and J by 2 bases, with 12 bases of the junction left unmatched. Germline CDR1 reads MNHEY; CDR2 reads SMNVEV (reference sequence). This CDR3 comprises 17 residues. The CDR3 reads CASSFGPPRGSNYGYTF. In DNA form, the CDR3 reads TGTGCCAGCAGTTTTGGGCCGCCCAGGGGGTCCAACTATGGCTACACCTTC.

This rearrangement joins TRBV7-2 to TRBJ1-2; no clear D gene. There are 14 residues in the CDR3. The germline V and J ends were trimmed by 1 base and 5 bases, with 11 bases remaining between them. Germline loops: CDR1 SGHTA, CDR2 FQGNSA. This CDR3 reads CASSLVARTYGYTF. CDR3 in DNA: TGTGCCAGCAGCTTAGTCGCCAGGACTTATGGCTACACCTTC. The entire variable domain, with the rest obtained from reference TRBV7-2 and TRBJ1-2, is as follows: GAGVSQSPSNKVTEKGKDVELRCDPISGHTALYWYRQSLGQGLEFLIYFQGNSAPDKSGLPSDRFSAERTGGSVSTLTIQRTQQEDSAVYLCASSLVARTYGYTFGSGTRLTVV.

The chain recombines TRBV5-1 with TRBJ1-1; a weak D match, TRBD1 (5 bases). The CDR3 totals 13 residues. V lost 5 bases and J 2 bases, leaving 10 bases between the germline ends. Germline V gene sequence: CDR1 SGHRS, CDR2 YFSETQ. The CDR3 loop is CASRTRDNTEAFF. Here the CDR3 DNA reads TGCGCCAGCAGAACCAGGGATAACACTGAAGCTTTCTTT.

The V and J genes are TRBV27 and TRBJ2-7; D not certain. Between the trimmed V and J ends, which lost 3 bases and 0 bases, there was a span of 6 bases. CDR1 is MNHEY and CDR2 is SMNVEV in the germline V gene (reference sequence). The CDR3 spans 13 residues. The CDR3 nucleotides read TGTGCCAGCAGTTTTAGTAGCTCCTACGAGCAGTACTTC. Translation gives CASSFSSSYEQYF.

The chain employs TRBV4-2 and TRBJ1-2; D not resolved. There are 15 residues in the CDR3. Trimming stripped 0 bases from V and 0 bases from J, with 8 bases between. CDR1 and CDR2 from the germline V gene are LGHNA and YNFKEQ. DNA for the CDR3: TGTGCCAGCAGCCAAGACAGTCGGGCTAACTATGGCTACACCTTC. Translating gives CASSQDSRANYGYTF.

This clone showed up just once. This chain uses TRBV18 with TRBJ1-3, with D uncertain. The ends were cut back, 8 bases at V and 0 bases at J, with 17 bases in the middle. Per germline, CDR1 KGHSH and CDR2 LQKENI. The length of the CDR3 is 16 residues. Here the CDR3 DNA reads TGTGCCAGCCGCCCGCGCGGCAGCATCTCTGGAAACACCATATATTTT. This codes for CASRPRGSISGNTIYF.

This clone was found once. The chain is built from TRBV19 and TRBJ2-7; 7 bases are a match to TRBD1. The germline gives CDR1 LNHDA, CDR2 SQIVND (reference sequence). The V gene end was trimmed by 11 bases and the J gene end by 9 bases; junction bases not matched to a gene: 19. The CDR3 spans 14 residues. The CDR3: CAARDRHGSPGQYF. Written as DNA, the CDR3 is TGTGCCGCCCGGGACAGACATGGGAGTCCCGGGCAGTACTTC.

J is TRBJ1-2 and V is TRBV6-5, with a tentative D call TRBD1 (5 bases). Germline V lookup: CDR1 MNHEY, CDR2 SVGAGI. V was shortened by 5 bases and J by 8 bases, with 12 bases between the two germline ends. The CDR3 is 12 residues long. CDR3 amino acids: CASSRDSLGYTF. The CDR3 DNA follows: TGTGCCAGCAGTCGGGACTCCTTGGGCTACACCTTC.